This T cell receptor (beta chain) was found in a study of shared clonotypes between healthy human individuals. Notes on the study in general: Some naive CD4 clonotypes, roughly 4.8%, turned up in common across a few donors. Sequencing depth was expected to influence donor clonotype sharing.

The length of the CDR3 is 12 residues. Trimming stripped 7 bases from V and 4 bases from J, with 12 bases between. Germline V lookup: CDR1 SQVTM, CDR2 ANQGSEA. The sample holds one count of this clone. The antigen is undetermined. This table comes from immunoSEQ multiplex PCR, and its TCRdb copy is limited to in-frame clones, with some not included. In the table there are 2 million to 2.5 million clones, around 90% of which are singletons. The chain combines TRBV29-1 with TRBJ2-3; D might be TRBD1 (6 bases). The source material was naive CD4+ T cells from PBMCs. Subset reported: CD45RA+ positively selected. The TCR was taken from a man aged 18 to 30 in good health. Some clones in this sample may be carry-over from other donors' samples. The CDR3 coding sequence is TGCAGCGGATCCTACAGGGCAGATACGCAGTATTTT. It is translated as CSGSYRADTQYF.